This record covers a single T cell receptor (beta chain). Allocation to cohorts depended on clinical history reported by the participants. The data stem from a study of blood T cell repertoires in COVID-19. As for the study in general: From the United States, Italy and Spain came samples of acute and convalescent COVID-19. T cells, B-cell-depleted T cells, or PBMCs supplied cDNA or gDNA.

Authors' analysis steps: Quantification of nucleated cells was approximated via reference gene primer amplification. The assay was immunoSEQ multiplex PCR, and TCRdb's table has in-frame clones only and misses some. The V and J calls and the clone size are those of that table, but D and trimming were determined from the DNA. Here the sample spans about 440,000 clones, 90% being singletons. V was cut by 4 bases and J by 0 bases, with 9 bases left in between. Germline loops: CDR1 KGHSH, CDR2 LQKENI. CDR3 length equals 14 residues. The clonotype originates from a man between 18 and 35 years old who had recovered from COVID-19. The sequenced sample consisted of PBMCs or T cells enriched from blood (not recorded which). The V gene is TRBV18, the J gene TRBJ1-1; D might be TRBD1 (6 bases). In DNA form, the CDR3 reads TGTGCCAGCTCACAGGGACAACTGAACACTGAAGCTTTCTTT. As protein: CASSQGQLNTEAFF.